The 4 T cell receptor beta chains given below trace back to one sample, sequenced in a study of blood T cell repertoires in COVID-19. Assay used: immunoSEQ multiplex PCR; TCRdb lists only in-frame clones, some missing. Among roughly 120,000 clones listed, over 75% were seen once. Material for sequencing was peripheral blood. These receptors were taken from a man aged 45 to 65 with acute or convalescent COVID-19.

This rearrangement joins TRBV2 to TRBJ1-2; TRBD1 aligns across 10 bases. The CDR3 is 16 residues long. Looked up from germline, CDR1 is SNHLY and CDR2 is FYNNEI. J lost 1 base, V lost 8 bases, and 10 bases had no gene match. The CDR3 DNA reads TGTGCCAGCCGCCGGGACAGGGGTTCTTTTAACTATGGCTACACCTTC. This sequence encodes CASRRDRGSFNYGYTF.

This chain's CDR3 is CASSYTQAGGEQYF. The DNA for the CDR3 is TGTGCCAGCAGTTACACGCAAGCAGGGGGGGAGCAGTACTTC. The chain links TRBV6-6 to TRBJ2-7; a possible D gene is TRBD1 (7 bases). Germline lookup yields CDR1 MNHNY and CDR2 SVGAGI (reference sequence). The V end lost 2 bases, the J end lost 7 bases, and 15 bases lay between the germline ends. This CDR3 is built from 14 residues.

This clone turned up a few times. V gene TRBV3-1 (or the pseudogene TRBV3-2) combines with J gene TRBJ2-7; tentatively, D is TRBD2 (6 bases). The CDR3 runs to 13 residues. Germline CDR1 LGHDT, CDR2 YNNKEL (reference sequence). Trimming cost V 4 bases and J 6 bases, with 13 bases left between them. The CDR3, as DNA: TGTGCCAGCAGCCCATCCGCGGGACGCGAGCAGTACGTC. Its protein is CASSPSAGREQYV.

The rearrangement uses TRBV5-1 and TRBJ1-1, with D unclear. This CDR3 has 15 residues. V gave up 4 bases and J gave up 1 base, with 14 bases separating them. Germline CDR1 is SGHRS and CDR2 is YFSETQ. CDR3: CASSLLGGKNTEAFF. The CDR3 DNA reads TGCGCCAGCAGCCTTCTGGGCGGGAAGAACACTGAAGCTTTCTTT.